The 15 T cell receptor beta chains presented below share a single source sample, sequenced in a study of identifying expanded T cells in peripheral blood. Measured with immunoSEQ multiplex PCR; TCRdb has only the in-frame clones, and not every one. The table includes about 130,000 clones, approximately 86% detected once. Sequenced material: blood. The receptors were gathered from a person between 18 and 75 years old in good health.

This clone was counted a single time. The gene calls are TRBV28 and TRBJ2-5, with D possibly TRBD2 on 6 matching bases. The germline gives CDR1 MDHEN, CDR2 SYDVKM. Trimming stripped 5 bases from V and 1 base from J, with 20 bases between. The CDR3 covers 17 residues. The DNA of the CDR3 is TGTGCCAGCAGTAACCCCCGGGACTCAAAGACCCAAGAGACCCAGTACTTC. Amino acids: CASSNPRDSKTQETQYF.

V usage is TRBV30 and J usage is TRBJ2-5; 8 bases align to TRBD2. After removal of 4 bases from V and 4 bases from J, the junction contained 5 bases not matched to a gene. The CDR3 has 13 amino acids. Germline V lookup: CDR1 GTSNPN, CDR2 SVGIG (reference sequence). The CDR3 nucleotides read TGTGCCTGGACACCGGGACTAGTAGAGACCCAGTACTTC. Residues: CAWTPGLVETQYF.

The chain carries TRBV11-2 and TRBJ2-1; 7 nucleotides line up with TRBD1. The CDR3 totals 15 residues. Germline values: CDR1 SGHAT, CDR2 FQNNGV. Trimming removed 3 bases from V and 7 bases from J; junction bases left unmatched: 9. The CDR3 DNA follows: TGTGCCAGCAGCTTGCGACAGGGCTTCGAAAATGAGCAGTTCTTC. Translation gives CASSLRQGFENEQFF.

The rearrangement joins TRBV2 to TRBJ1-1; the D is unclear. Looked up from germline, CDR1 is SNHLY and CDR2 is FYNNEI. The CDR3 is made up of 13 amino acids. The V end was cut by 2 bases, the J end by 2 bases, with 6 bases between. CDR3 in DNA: TGTGCCAGCAGTGAACGAACAAACACTGAAGCTTTCTTT. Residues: CASSERTNTEAFF.

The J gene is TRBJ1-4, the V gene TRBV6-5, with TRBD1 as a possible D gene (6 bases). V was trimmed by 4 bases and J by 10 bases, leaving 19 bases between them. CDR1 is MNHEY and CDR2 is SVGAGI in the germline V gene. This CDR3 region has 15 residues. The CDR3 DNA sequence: TGTGCCAGCAGTTTGCTAGGGGGTCGCAGGGGAAAACTGTTTTTT. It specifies CASSLLGGRRGKLFF.

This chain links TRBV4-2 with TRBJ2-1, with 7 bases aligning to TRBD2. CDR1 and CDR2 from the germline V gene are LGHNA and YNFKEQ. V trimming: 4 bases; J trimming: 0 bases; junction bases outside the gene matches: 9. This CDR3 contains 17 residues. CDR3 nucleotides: TGTGCCAGCAGCCTACGTCCGGGCGGGAGCTCCTACAATGAGCAGTTCTTC. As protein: CASSLRPGGSSYNEQFF.

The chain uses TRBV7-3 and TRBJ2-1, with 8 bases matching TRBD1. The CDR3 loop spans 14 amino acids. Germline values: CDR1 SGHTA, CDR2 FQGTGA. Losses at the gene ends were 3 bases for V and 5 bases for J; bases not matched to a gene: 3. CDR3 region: CASSLGQANNEQFF. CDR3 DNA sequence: TGTGCCAGCAGCTTGGGACAGGCGAACAATGAGCAGTTCTTC.

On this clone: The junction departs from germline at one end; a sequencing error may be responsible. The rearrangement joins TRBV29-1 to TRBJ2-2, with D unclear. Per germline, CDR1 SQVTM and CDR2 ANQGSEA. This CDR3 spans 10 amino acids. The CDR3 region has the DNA TGCAGCGTTCAAGACGGGGAGCTGTTTTTT. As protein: CSVQDGELFF.

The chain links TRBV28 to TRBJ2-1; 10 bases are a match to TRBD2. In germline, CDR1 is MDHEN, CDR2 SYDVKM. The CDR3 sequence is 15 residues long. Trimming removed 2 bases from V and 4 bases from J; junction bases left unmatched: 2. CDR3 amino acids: CASSLRTSGYNEQFF. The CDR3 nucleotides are TGTGCCAGCAGTTTAAGGACTAGCGGTTACAATGAGCAGTTCTTC.

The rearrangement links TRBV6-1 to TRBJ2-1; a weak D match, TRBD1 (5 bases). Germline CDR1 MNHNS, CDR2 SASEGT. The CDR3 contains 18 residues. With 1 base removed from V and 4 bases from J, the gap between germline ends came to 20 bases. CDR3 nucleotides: TGTGCCAGCAGTGAAGAGGTCTGGGCAGGGCCAATATACAATGAGCAGTTCTTC. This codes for CASSEEVWAGPIYNEQFF.

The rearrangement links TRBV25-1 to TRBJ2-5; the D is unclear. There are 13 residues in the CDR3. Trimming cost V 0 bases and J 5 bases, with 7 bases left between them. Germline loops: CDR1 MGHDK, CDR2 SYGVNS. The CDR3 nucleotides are TGTGCCAGCAGTGAATATATAGGGGAGACCCAGTACTTC. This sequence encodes CASSEYIGETQYF.

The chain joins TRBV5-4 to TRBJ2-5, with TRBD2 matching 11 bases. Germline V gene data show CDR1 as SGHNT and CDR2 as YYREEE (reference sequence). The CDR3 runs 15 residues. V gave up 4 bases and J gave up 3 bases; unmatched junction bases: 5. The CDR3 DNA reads TGTGCCAGCAGCCCCCCGACTAGCGGGAAAGAGACCCAGTACTTC. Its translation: CASSPPTSGKETQYF. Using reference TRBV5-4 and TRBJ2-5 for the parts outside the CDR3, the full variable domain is ETGVTQSPTHLIKTRGQQVTLRCSSQSGHNTVSWYQQALGQGPQFIFQYYREEENGRGNFPPRFSGLQFPNYSSELNVNALELDDSALYLCASSPPTSGKETQYFGPGTRLLVL.

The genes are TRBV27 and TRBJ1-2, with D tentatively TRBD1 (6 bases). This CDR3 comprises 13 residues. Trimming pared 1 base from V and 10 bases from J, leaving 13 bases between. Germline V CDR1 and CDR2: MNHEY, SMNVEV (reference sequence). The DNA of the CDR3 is TGTGCCAGCAGTTTATGGGGGCAGGGACACTACACCTTC. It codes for CASSLWGQGHYTF.

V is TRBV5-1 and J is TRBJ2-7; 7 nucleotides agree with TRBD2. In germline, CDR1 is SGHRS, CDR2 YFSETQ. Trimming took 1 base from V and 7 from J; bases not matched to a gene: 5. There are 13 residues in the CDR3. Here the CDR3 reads CASSLTSVREQYF. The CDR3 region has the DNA TGCGCCAGCAGCTTGACTAGCGTCAGGGAGCAGTACTTC.

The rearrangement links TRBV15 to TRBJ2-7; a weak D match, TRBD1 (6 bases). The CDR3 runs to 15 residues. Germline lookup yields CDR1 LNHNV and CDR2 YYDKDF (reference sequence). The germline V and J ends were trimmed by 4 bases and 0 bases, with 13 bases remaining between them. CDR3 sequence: CATSNDRTNSYEQYF. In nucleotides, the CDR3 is TGTGCCACCAGCAACGACAGGACGAACTCCTACGAGCAGTACTTC.